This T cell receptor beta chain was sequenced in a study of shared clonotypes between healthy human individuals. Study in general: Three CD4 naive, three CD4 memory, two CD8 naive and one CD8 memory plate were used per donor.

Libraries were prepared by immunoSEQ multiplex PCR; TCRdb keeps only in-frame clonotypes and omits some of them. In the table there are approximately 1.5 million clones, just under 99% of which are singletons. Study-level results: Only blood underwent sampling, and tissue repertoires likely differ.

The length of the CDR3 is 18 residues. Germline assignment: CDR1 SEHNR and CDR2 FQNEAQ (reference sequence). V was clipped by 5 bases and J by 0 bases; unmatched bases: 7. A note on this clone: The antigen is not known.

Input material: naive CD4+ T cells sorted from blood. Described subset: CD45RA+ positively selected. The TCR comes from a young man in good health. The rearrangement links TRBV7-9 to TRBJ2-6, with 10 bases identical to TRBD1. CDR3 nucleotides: TGTGCCAGCAGCGTAAAGACAGGGGGCGTCTCTGGGGCCAACGTCCTGACTTTC. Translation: CASSVKTGGVSGANVLTF.